Listed here are 20 T cell receptor beta chains from one sample, sequenced in a study of blood T cells in healthy people across ages. Together with a sample-barcoded 5' primer, a J-beta primer mix was included in a second PCR lasting about 7 to 11 cycles. TCRdb itself ran the 5' RACE reads through MiXCR, one entry per CDR3 protein. The sample lists roughly 1.5 million distinct CDR3 sequences; approximately 43% were seen once. The sequencing input was blood. The receptors derive from a woman aged 18 to 35 in good health.

V and J are TRBV5-1 and TRBJ2-3, with 14 bases aligning to TRBD2. The CDR3 length is 18 residues. Trimming removed 0 bases from V and 4 bases from J; junction bases left unmatched: 7. Germline V gene sequence: CDR1 SGHRS, CDR2 YFSETQ. The CDR3 region has the DNA TGCGCCAGCAGCTTGGTCTCCGGGACTAGCGGGAGTTCAGATACGCAGTATTTT. This gives the protein CASSLVSGTSGSSDTQYF.

V and J are TRBV3-1 and TRBJ2-1; D unresolved. The germline CDR1 and CDR2 sequences are LGHDT and YNNKEL (reference sequence). This CDR3 spans 11 amino acids. Trimming took off 5 bases at V and 10 bases at J, with 9 bases between the two ends. The CDR3, as DNA: TGTGCCAGCAGCTCGGCAATCGAGCAGTTCTTC. Protein: CASSSAIEQFF.

The chain joins TRBV5-6 to TRBJ2-1; 7 nucleotides agree with TRBD1. The end of the DNA fits TRBJ2-7 better, so the J call may be wrong. Germline V lookup: CDR1 SGHDT, CDR2 YYEEEE. This CDR3 contains 17 residues. This CDR3 reads CASSLETGLSSYNEQYF. DNA of the CDR3: TGTGCCAGCAGTTTAGAGACAGGGTTAAGCTCCTACAATGAGCAGTACTTC.

V is TRBV3-1 and J is TRBJ1-2, with D perhaps matching TRBD1 (6 bases). This CDR3 has 17 residues. The ends were cut back, 0 bases at V and 4 bases at J, with 18 bases in the middle. In germline, CDR1 is LGHDT, CDR2 YNNKEL (reference sequence). The CDR3 nucleotides are TGTGCCAGCAGCCAAGAGGAATATCAGGGGATGCCCTATGGCTACACCTTC. Protein product: CASSQEEYQGMPYGYTF.

In its sample, this clonotype was seen a few times. The chain uses TRBV5-8 and TRBJ1-2, with 7 positions matching TRBD1. The ends lost 1 base at V and 4 bases at J; junction bases unmatched: 7. The CDR3 loop spans 15 amino acids. CDR1 is SGHTS and CDR2 is YDEGEE in the germline V gene. This chain's CDR3 is CASSLTGQTTYGYTF. The DNA for the CDR3 is TGTGCCAGCAGCTTGACGGGACAGACCACCTATGGCTACACCTTC.

This chain links TRBV28 with TRBJ1-6; 8 bases fit TRBD1. The junction had 12 bases not matched to a gene; V was cut back by 5 bases and J by 9 bases. The CDR3 extends over 16 amino acids. Germline lookup yields CDR1 MDHEN and CDR2 SYDVKM. Here the CDR3 DNA reads TGTGCCAGCAGTCTCACAGGGGGGGCATGGAGTTCACCCCTCCACTTT. Its protein product is CASSLTGGAWSSPLHF.

This clonotype was counted between two and nine times. The V gene is TRBV13, the J gene TRBJ1-2; 9 bases align to TRBD1. Germline V lookup: CDR1 PRHDT, CDR2 FYEKMQ (reference sequence). Trimming at V came to 5 bases and at J to 5 bases, leaving 6 bases not matched to a gene. This CDR3 region has 14 residues. CDR3 nucleotides: TGTGCCAGCAGCCTCCGGGACAGGGTTTATGGCTACACCTTC. Translation gives CASSLRDRVYGYTF.

This clonotype has at least ten counts. V usage is TRBV20-1 and J usage is TRBJ2-7, with TRBD1 matching over 11 bases. CDR1 is DFQATT and CDR2 is SNEGSKA in the germline V gene (reference sequence). The CDR3 spans 16 residues. J gave up 0 bases and V 6 bases, and 10 bases lay outside the gene matches. CDR3 in amino acids: CSATDRGRMSSYEQYF. Here the CDR3 DNA reads TGCAGTGCCACGGACAGGGGGCGAATGAGCTCCTACGAGCAGTACTTC.

This clonotype was found a few times. V and J are TRBV20-1 and TRBJ1-5; D possibly corresponds to TRBD1 (6 bases). Deletions cut 4 bases from V and 7 bases from J, with 11 bases between. The CDR3 sequence is 12 residues long. Germline V lookup: CDR1 DFQATT, CDR2 SNEGSKA (reference sequence). The CDR3 DNA follows: TGCAGTGCTAACAGGGTAGGGCAGCCCCAGCATTTT. Residues: CSANRVGQPQHF.

This clonotype came up a few times. This chain's CDR3 is CSVAGGSREQFF. Written as DNA, the CDR3 is TGCAGCGTTGCGGGAGGGTCCCGTGAGCAGTTCTTC. This chain uses TRBV29-1 with TRBJ2-1, with 8 nucleotides matching TRBD2. This CDR3 region has 12 residues. Looked up from germline, CDR1 is SQVTM and CDR2 is ANQGSEA. V lost 4 bases to trimming and J lost 9 bases; unmatched junction nucleotides: 5.

V and J are TRBV30 and TRBJ1-5; TRBD1 aligns across 7 bases. Per germline, CDR1 GTSNPN and CDR2 SVGIG (reference sequence). Germline trimming cut 5 bases from V and 4 bases from J; bases unmatched to any gene: 2. The length of the CDR3 is 12 residues. CDR3 sequence reads: CAWGDSNQPQHF. Written as DNA, the CDR3 is TGTGCCTGGGGGGACAGTAATCAGCCCCAGCATTTT.

The rearrangement joins TRBV4-3 to TRBJ1-2; D gene unclear. V shed 3 bases and J shed 7 bases, with 18 bases lying between them. CDR3 length equals 15 residues. Germline V gene sequence: CDR1 LGHNA, CDR2 YSLEER. DNA for the CDR3: TGCGCCAGCAGCCAGGAAGGGTTCTGGGGTGCTGGCTACACCTTC. Protein: CASSQEGFWGAGYTF.

The rearrangement joins TRBV7-2 to TRBJ1-1, with a possible D match to TRBD1 (5 bases). The CDR3 contains 12 residues. With 5 bases removed from V and 5 bases from J, the gap between germline ends came to 9 bases. CDR1 is SGHTA and CDR2 is FQGNSA in the germline V gene. CDR3 DNA sequence: TGTGCCAGCAGCCTATACAGGACTGAAGCTTTCTTT. Protein product: CASSLYRTEAFF.

The chain has TRBV12-3 or TRBV12-4 and TRBJ1-5; D may be TRBD1 (6 bases). The germline V and J ends were trimmed by 6 bases and 2 bases, with 14 bases remaining between them. The CDR3 has 15 amino acids. The CDR3 nucleotides are TGTGCCAGCAGCGCTCAGGGGTTCGGCAATCAGCCCCAGCATTTT. Translating gives CASSAQGFGNQPQHF.

This clonotype appeared many times. The genes are TRBV6-6 and TRBJ1-5; D call uncertain. The CDR3 sequence is 10 residues long. CDR1 is MNHNY, CDR2 SVGAGI, per germline (reference sequence). V lost 9 bases to trimming and J lost 5 bases, with 5 bases between them. CDR3 loop: CASGYQPQHF. CDR3 sequence (DNA): TGTGCCAGTGGGTATCAGCCCCAGCATTTT.

The rearrangement joins TRBV4-3 to TRBJ2-5; the match to TRBD1 covers 7 bases. Germline trimming cut 0 bases from V and 4 bases from J; bases unmatched to any gene: 2. The germline gives CDR1 LGHNA, CDR2 YSLEER. This CDR3 is built from 14 residues. CDR3 protein: CASSQEWDRETQYF. The CDR3, as DNA: TGCGCCAGCAGCCAAGAATGGGACAGAGAGACCCAGTACTTC.

Concerning this clonotype: One junction end disagrees with the germline gene, perhaps due to a read error. This rearrangement joins TRBV20-1 to TRBJ2-1, with 9 positions matching TRBD2. CDR1 DFQATT and CDR2 SNEGSKA come from the germline V gene (reference sequence). The CDR3 consists of 14 residues. The CDR3 DNA follows: TGCAGTACGCGGGAGGGGGCGCAATACAATGAGCAGTTGTTC. It encodes CSTREGAQYNEQLF.

The chain employs TRBV6-5 and TRBJ2-3; 10 bases match TRBD1. The V gene's germline CDR1 is MNHEY and CDR2 SVGAGI. This CDR3 region has 14 residues. The junction had 3 bases not matched to a gene; V was cut back by 4 bases and J by 5 bases. The CDR3 DNA reads TGTGCCAGCAGTTGGGGACAGGGGATAGATACGCAGTATTTT. Translating it yields CASSWGQGIDTQYF.

This clonotype appeared a few times. The CDR3 region has the DNA TGTGCCAGCAGCTTAGTGTCGAAGGGGAGCGGGAGTGTGGCAGATACGCAGTATTTT. Its translation: CASSLVSKGSGSVADTQYF. The chain recombines TRBV7-2 with TRBJ2-3, with TRBD2 matching over 8 bases. J was trimmed by 4 bases and V by 1 base; bases with no gene match: 16. The CDR3 is made up of 19 amino acids. Germline values: CDR1 SGHTA, CDR2 FQGNSA. Variable domain in full (rest from reference TRBV7-2 and TRBJ2-3): GAGVSQSPSNKVTEKGKDVELRCDPISGHTALYWYRQSLGQGLEFLIYFQGNSAPDKSGLPSDRFSAERTGGSVSTLTIQRTQQEDSAVYLCASSLVSKGSGSVADTQYFGPGTRLTVL.

This clonotype was counted only a few times. V and J are TRBV20-1 and TRBJ2-7, with D hard to call. The CDR3 consists of 16 residues. CDR1 DFQATT and CDR2 SNEGSKA come from the germline V gene (reference sequence). The V and J ends lost 0 bases and 0 bases respectively, with 15 bases between them. The CDR3 coding sequence is TGCAGTGCTAGAGAACCGACCGCGGCCCACTCCTACGAGCAGTACTTC. It specifies CSAREPTAAHSYEQYF.